Listed below are T cell receptor beta chains from one sample, sequenced in a study of patients and donors after allogeneic stem cell transplantation. TCRdb used MiXCR to reprocess the RT-PCR reads, holding one entry per CDR3 protein. The table has approximately 430,000 distinct CDR3 sequences, roughly 16% seen once. Sequencing was done on a sample of blood, either unsorted or a sorted T cell fraction (not recorded which). Receptors originate from a human donor who was either an allogeneic HSCT recipient or a stem cell or donor lymphocyte infusion donor (not recorded which). It is not recorded whose cells these are; they may come from a transplant donor. CDR3s include the opening cysteine and the closing phenylalanine or tryptophan. D genes are given only for firm matches. Size is stated for part of the rows, as once, few or many counts, or as a class when the clone is expanded.

-	-	TRBV29-1	TRBJ1-2	CSVVGKNGYTF	TGCAGCGTTGTAGGGAAAAATGGCTACACCTTC
few	TRBD1	TRBV20-1	TRBJ1-4	CSARSGTGSEKLFF	TGCAGTGCTAGATCCGGGACAGGGAGTGAAAAACTGTTTTTT
-	-	TRBV12-3/TRBV12-4	TRBJ2-2	CASRVPAGTGELFF	TGTGCCAGCAGGGTGCCTGCAGGCACCGGGGAGCTGTTTTTT
few	TRBD2	TRBV4-3	TRBJ2-1	CASSQFSGSKQFF	TGCGCCAGCAGCCAGTTTAGCGGGTCAAAGCAGTTCTTC
-	TRBD2	TRBV7-3	TRBJ2-1	CASSLGRSGGSYNEQFF	TGTGCCAGCAGCTTAGGTCGGTCGGGGGGATCCTACAATGAGCAGTTCTTC
-	-	TRBV4-2	TRBJ2-7	CASSQGLGRLEEQYF	TGTGCCAGCAGCCAAGGACTAGGTCGGCTTGAGGAGCAGTACTTC
few	TRBD1	TRBV5-1	TRBJ2-7	CASSPRTGASYEQYF	TGCGCCAGCAGCCCAAGGACAGGGGCCTCCTACGAGCAGTACTTC
few	TRBD1	TRBV12-3/TRBV12-4	TRBJ1-2	CASSFEGARGYGYTF	TGTGCCAGCAGTTTTGAGGGGGCGCGCGGCTATGGCTACACCTTC
few	TRBD1	TRBV6-2/TRBV6-3	TRBJ2-2	CASTDRGLTGELFF	TGTGCCAGCACGGACAGGGGATTGACCGGGGAGCTGTTTTTT
-	TRBD1	TRBV2	TRBJ2-2	CASDQGASGELFF	TGTGCCAGCGACCAGGGGGCGAGCGGGGAGCTGTTTTTT
-	TRBD2	TRBV20-1	TRBJ2-7	CSARDPSGRMYEQYF	TGCAGTGCTAGAGATCCCAGCGGGAGGATGTACGAGCAGTACTTC
-	-	TRBV6-1	TRBJ1-1	CASKRNSGTEAFF	TGTGCCAGCAAAAGGAACTCCGGCACTGAAGCTTTCTTT
few	-	TRBV3-1	TRBJ2-1	CASSQVSGGADNEQFF	TGTGCCAGCAGCCAAGTTTCGGGCGGAGCTGACAATGAGCAGTTCTTC
-	TRBD1	TRBV5-1	TRBJ2-7	CASSSGTGLYEQYF	TGCGCCAGCAGTTCCGGGACAGGGTTATACGAGCAGTACTTC
-	TRBD2	TRBV7-8	TRBJ2-7	CASSLRLAGPGEQYF	TGTGCCAGCAGCCTCCGACTAGCGGGCCCGGGCGAGCAGTACTTC
few	-	TRBV7-9	TRBJ2-3	CASSPIAGVIPDTQYF	TGTGCCAGCAGCCCCATTGCAGGGGTGATACCAGATACGCAGTATTTT
-	-	TRBV19	TRBJ1-1	CASSHFGTLNTEAFF	TGTGCCAGTAGCCACTTCGGGACATTGAACACTGAAGCTTTCTTT
-	-	TRBV12-5	TRBJ1-1	CASGLVGGRLNTEAFF	TGTGCTAGTGGTTTGGTAGGGGGGCGGTTGAACACTGAAGCTTTCTTT
many	-	TRBV6-5	TRBJ2-5	CASTSGKTQYF	TGTGCCAGCACCTCTGGGAAGACCCAGTACTTC
few	TRBD1	TRBV3-1	TRBJ2-1	CASSPGGAPSSYNEQFF	TGTGCCAGCAGCCCAGGGGGCGCCCCGAGCTCCTACAATGAGCAGTTCTTC
-	TRBD2	TRBV24-1	TRBJ2-7	CATSGTSGNSSSYEQYF	TGTGCCACCAGTGGGACTAGCGGGAACTCTTCCTCCTACGAGCAGTACTTC
-	TRBD1	TRBV10-3	TRBJ2-7	CAIRGQGNGYEQYF	TGTGCCATCAGGGGACAGGGGAATGGTTACGAGCAGTACTTC
-	-	TRBV5-4	TRBJ2-1	CASSVNIGSYNEQFF	TGTGCCAGCAGCGTAAACATAGGGTCCTACAATGAGCAGTTCTTC
-	-	TRBV4-2	TRBJ1-2	CASSQVGRGTIDGYTF	TGTGCCAGCAGCCAAGTCGGCAGGGGTACTATAGATGGCTACACCTTC
few	-	TRBV11-2	TRBJ2-7	CASSLDGPYEQYF	TGTGCCAGCAGCTTAGATGGACCCTACGAGCAGTACTTC
few	-	TRBV7-2	TRBJ1-2	CASSLDVGGYGYTF	TGTGCCAGCAGCTTAGACGTGGGTGGCTATGGCTACACCTTC